What follows are 25 T cell receptor beta chains derived from one specimen sequenced in a study of T cell responses to AZD1222 COVID-19 vaccine. The method was immunoSEQ multiplex PCR; TCRdb's version includes in-frame clones alone and lacks a portion of them. The sample lists about 100,000 clones, over 75% occurring once. Sequencing was performed on peripheral blood, taken on day 0 of AZD1222 vaccination. The receptors shown here come from an adult in good health.

The chain employs TRBV7-8 and TRBJ2-7; D is ambiguous. The CDR3 is 15 residues long. V gave up 5 bases and J gave up 0 bases, with 14 bases separating them. Germline V gene lookup returns CDR1 SGHVS and CDR2 FQNEAQ. CDR3: CASSPLTQHSYEQYF. The CDR3, as DNA: TGTGCCAGCAGCCCTTTGACTCAACACTCCTACGAGCAGTACTTC.

The chain uses TRBV29-1 and TRBJ1-2; TRBD1 agrees at 8 bases. This CDR3 contains 13 residues. V was pared by 7 bases and J by 8 bases, with 12 bases of the junction left unmatched. Looked up from germline, CDR1 is SQVTM and CDR2 is ANQGSEA. The DNA of the CDR3 is TGCAGCGCCTTCGTCGGACAGGGACGGGGCTACACCTTC. Translation gives CSAFVGQGRGYTF.

The chain joins TRBV27 to TRBJ2-5; 8 bases agree with TRBD2. Germline V gene sequence: CDR1 MNHEY, CDR2 SMNVEV (reference sequence). The V segment lost 5 bases and the J segment 2 bases; nucleotides outside the gene matches: 10. This CDR3 comprises 16 residues. The CDR3 sequence: CASSPFVVAGQETQYF. CDR3 bases: TGTGCCAGCAGTCCCTTCGTGGTAGCGGGACAAGAGACCCAGTACTTC.

Here the CDR3 reads CASSLSRGIDNQPQHF. CDR3 DNA sequence: TGTGCCAGCAGTTTGTCGAGGGGAATTGATAATCAGCCCCAGCATTTT. The chain has TRBV6-5 and TRBJ1-5; TRBD1 is a possible D gene (5 bases). Germline CDR1 reads MNHEY; CDR2 reads SVGAGI. The CDR3 contains 16 residues. V lost 4 bases, J lost 4 bases, and 17 bases lay in between.

V and J are TRBV27 and TRBJ1-2; tentative D call: TRBD1 (5 bases). This CDR3 is 14 amino acids long. The germline CDR1 and CDR2 sequences are MNHEY and SMNVEV (reference sequence). The V and J ends lost 5 bases and 2 bases respectively, with 12 bases between them. The chain's CDR3 is CASSPIQENYGYTF. Written as DNA, the CDR3 is TGTGCCAGCAGTCCTATACAGGAGAACTATGGCTACACCTTC.

The chain carries TRBV30 and TRBJ2-6; 9 bases line up with TRBD1. This CDR3 has 19 amino acids. V gave up 1 base and J gave up 0 bases; unmatched junction bases: 10. Germline-derived CDR1 and CDR2 are GTSNPN and SVGIG (reference sequence). The CDR3 DNA follows: TGTGCCTGGAGTGCGAGTATACGACAGGGGGGCTCTGGGGCCAACGTCCTGACTTTC. Translated, it gives CAWSASIRQGGSGANVLTF.

This chain joins TRBV28 and TRBJ2-7; perhaps D is TRBD1 or TRBD2 (6 bases each). Trimming removed 6 bases at V and 6 bases at J, with 27 bases between. Looked up from germline, CDR1 is MDHEN and CDR2 is SYDVKM. This CDR3 has 17 residues. The CDR3 loop is CASSLMGAGFSVTEQYF. The DNA of the CDR3 is TGTGCCAGCAGCCTCATGGGGGCGGGATTCTCCGTTACCGAGCAGTACTTC.

The chain joins TRBV9 to TRBJ2-5; 11 bases fit TRBD2. J lost 4 bases, V lost 0 bases, and 5 bases had no gene match. Per the germline V gene, CDR1 is SGDLS and CDR2 is YYNGEE. The length of the CDR3 is 16 residues. The CDR3 region has the DNA TGTGCCAGCAGCGTAGGGACTAGCGGGTTAACAGAGACCCAGTACTTC. Its protein is CASSVGTSGLTETQYF.

The chain carries TRBV27 and TRBJ1-2; a possible D gene is TRBD1 (5 bases). The V and J ends lost 5 bases and 0 bases respectively, with 16 bases between them. CDR3 length equals 16 residues. Germline V gene lookup returns CDR1 MNHEY and CDR2 SMNVEV (reference sequence). CDR3 sequence reads: CASSPLGAGTNYGYTF. In DNA form, the CDR3 reads TGTGCCAGCAGTCCCCTAGGGGCGGGGACTAACTATGGCTACACCTTC.

This clone was counted once. The chain is built from TRBV28 and TRBJ1-2, with 11 bases identical to TRBD1. The trim removed 3 bases at V and 5 bases at J, leaving 5 bases unmatched. CDR3 size: 15 residues. Germline lookup yields CDR1 MDHEN and CDR2 SYDVKM. CDR3 nucleotides: TGTGCCAGCAGTTTGAGGGGACAGGGGGAGTATGGCTACACCTTC. Encoded protein: CASSLRGQGEYGYTF.

The count of this clone is one. The chain recombines TRBV7-2 with TRBJ1-2; unclear D gene. V was clipped by 1 base and J by 4 bases, with 16 bases between them. The CDR3 extends over 16 amino acids. Germline loops: CDR1 SGHTA, CDR2 FQGNSA. The CDR3 nucleotides read TGTGCCAGCAGCTTAGTTATCCTTCCCTCCGCCTATGGCTACACCTTC. Translation gives CASSLVILPSAYGYTF.

The chain joins TRBV3-1 (or the pseudogene TRBV3-2) to TRBJ2-1, with 12 bases lining up with TRBD2. With V trimmed by 0 bases and J by 7 bases, 4 bases remained unmatched. The length of the CDR3 is 16 residues. Germline values: CDR1 LGHDT, CDR2 YNNKEL (reference sequence). The chain's CDR3 is CASSQDPGTSGNEQFF. In DNA form, the CDR3 reads TGTGCCAGCAGCCAAGATCCTGGGACTAGCGGGAATGAGCAGTTCTTC.

As for this clone: At one end the junction does not follow the germline gene, possibly because of a read error. The V call is TRBV3-1 (or the pseudogene TRBV3-2), the J call TRBJ1-2, with D possibly being TRBD1 (6 bases). This CDR3 region has 13 residues. CDR1 is LGHDT, CDR2 YNNKEL, per germline (reference sequence). CDR3 DNA: TGTGCCAGCAGCCAAGATGTGTTGGACAGACCGTCCTTC. Translation gives CASSQDVLDRPSF.

The CDR3 spells CASSLNRPDTGELFF. DNA of the CDR3: TGTGCCAGCAGTTTAAACAGACCGGACACCGGGGAGCTGTTTTTT. The chain joins TRBV27 to TRBJ2-2; no clear D. This CDR3 comprises 15 residues. CDR1 and CDR2 (germline): MNHEY, SMNVEV (reference sequence). Trimming took 2 bases from V and 3 from J, leaving 10 bases between them.

This clone appeared a few times. The chain carries TRBV5-4 and TRBJ2-5; 7 nucleotides line up with TRBD1. Unmatched junction bases numbered 8, after V lost 4 bases and J lost 5 bases. The CDR3 runs to 14 residues. CDR1 and CDR2 from the germline V gene are SGHNT and YYREEE (reference sequence). CDR3 loop: CASSRGQPGETQYF. The CDR3 nucleotides are TGTGCCAGCAGCCGGGGACAGCCTGGGGAGACCCAGTACTTC. The complete variable domain, with remaining parts taken from reference TRBV5-4 and TRBJ2-5, reads ETGVTQSPTHLIKTRGQQVTLRCSSQSGHNTVSWYQQALGQGPQFIFQYYREEENGRGNFPPRFSGLQFPNYSSELNVNALELDDSALYLCASSRGQPGETQYFGPGTRLLVL.

The J gene is TRBJ2-3, the V gene TRBV5-1, with 7 bases matching TRBD2. The CDR3 runs 16 residues. The ends lost 4 bases at V and 0 bases at J; junction bases unmatched: 8. Germline V gene data show CDR1 as SGHRS and CDR2 as YFSETQ. CDR3 protein: CASSPGGGISTDTQYF. In DNA, the CDR3 is TGCGCCAGCAGCCCGGGAGGCGGTATAAGCACAGATACGCAGTATTTT.

This clone appeared once. The genes are TRBV30 and TRBJ2-2, with TRBD2 identical over 8 bases. The V and J ends lost 1 base and 5 bases, in that order; junction bases with no gene match: 3. The germline V gene has CDR1 GTSNPN and CDR2 SVGIG (reference sequence). The CDR3 has 14 residues. The CDR3 loop is CAWSGTSNTGELFF. The CDR3 region has the DNA TGTGCCTGGAGTGGGACTAGCAATACCGGGGAGCTGTTTTTT.

This clone was detected once. The genes are TRBV5-4 and TRBJ2-3, with TRBD2 matching over 9 bases. The germline V gene has CDR1 SGHNT and CDR2 YYREEE (reference sequence). V shed 10 bases, J shed 1 base, and the junction held 7 bases outside the gene matches. The CDR3 contains 14 residues. For the CDR3, the DNA is TGTGCCGCGACGCGGGGGGGGCGCACAGATACGCAGTATTTT. Encoded protein: CAATRGGRTDTQYF.

This chain joins TRBV28 and TRBJ2-7; 7 bases agree with TRBD1. Germline V lookup: CDR1 MDHEN, CDR2 SYDVKM. The CDR3 length is 13 residues. The trim removed 7 bases at V and 7 bases at J, leaving 10 bases unmatched. CDR3 protein: CASMSRPGGEQYF. The DNA for the CDR3 is TGTGCCAGCATGAGTAGACCAGGGGGTGAGCAGTACTTC.

This sequence joins TRBV28 and TRBJ2-7, with 10 bases lining up with TRBD1. V shed 4 bases, J shed 3 bases, and the junction held 9 bases outside the gene matches. The CDR3 contains 16 residues. Germline CDR1 and CDR2: MDHEN and SYDVKM. CDR3 in DNA: TGTGCCAGCAGTTCGGTGGGACAGGGGCACCTCTACGAGCAGTACTTC. It specifies CASSSVGQGHLYEQYF.

The chain uses TRBV27 and TRBJ2-6, with D uncertain. CDR1 and CDR2 (germline): MNHEY, SMNVEV (reference sequence). V dropped 3 bases and J dropped 4 bases, with 4 bases sitting between them. This CDR3 contains 13 residues. The CDR3 sequence: CASSFTGANVLTF. CDR3 nucleotide sequence: TGTGCCAGCAGTTTTACGGGGGCCAACGTCCTGACTTTC.

V gene TRBV7-9 combines with J gene TRBJ1-1; a weak D match, TRBD1 (5 bases). CDR3 length equals 13 residues. Trimming left V 4 bases short and J 2 bases short, with 8 bases between. Germline V lookup: CDR1 SEHNR, CDR2 FQNEAQ (reference sequence). CDR3 residues: CASSWDPNTEAFF. The CDR3 bases are TGTGCCAGCAGCTGGGACCCTAACACTGAAGCTTTCTTT.

The chain joins TRBV9 to TRBJ1-1, with TRBD1 identical over 9 bases. The CDR3 consists of 16 residues. J gave up 6 bases and V 0 bases, and 9 bases lay outside the gene matches. Per the germline V gene, CDR1 is SGDLS and CDR2 is YYNGEE. The CDR3 sequence: CASSVEPGQGLPEAFF. In nucleotides, the CDR3 is TGTGCCAGCAGCGTAGAGCCGGGACAGGGCCTTCCTGAAGCTTTCTTT.

The chain couples TRBV27 to TRBJ2-7; no definite D call. This CDR3 is 14 amino acids long. V dropped 6 bases and J dropped 2 bases, with 14 bases sitting between them. Germline CDR1 is MNHEY and CDR2 is SMNVEV (reference sequence). The chain's CDR3 is CASRLTGPTYEQYF. As DNA, the CDR3 is TGTGCCAGCAGGCTAACCGGGCCCACCTACGAGCAGTACTTC.

The chain links TRBV5-1 to TRBJ2-1; D gene unclear. CDR3 size: 17 residues. Germline V gene lookup returns CDR1 SGHRS and CDR2 YFSETQ. V was trimmed by 2 bases and J by 3 bases, leaving 18 bases between them. DNA for the CDR3: TGCGCCAGCAGCTTACCAACGGGCCATCTGGGCTACAATGAGCAGTTCTTC. Amino acid sequence: CASSLPTGHLGYNEQFF.